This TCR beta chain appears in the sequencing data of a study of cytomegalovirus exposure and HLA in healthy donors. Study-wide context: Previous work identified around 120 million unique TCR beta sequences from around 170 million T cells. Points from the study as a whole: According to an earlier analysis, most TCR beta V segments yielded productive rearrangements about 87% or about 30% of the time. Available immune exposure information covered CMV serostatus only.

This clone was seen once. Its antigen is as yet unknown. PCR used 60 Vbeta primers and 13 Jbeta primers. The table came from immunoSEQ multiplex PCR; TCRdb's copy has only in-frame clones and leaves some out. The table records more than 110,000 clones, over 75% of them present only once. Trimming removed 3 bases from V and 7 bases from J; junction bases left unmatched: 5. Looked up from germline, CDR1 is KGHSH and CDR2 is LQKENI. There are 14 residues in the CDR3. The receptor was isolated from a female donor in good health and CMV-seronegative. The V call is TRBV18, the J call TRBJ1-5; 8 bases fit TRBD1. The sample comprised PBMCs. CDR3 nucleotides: TGTGCCAGCTCACCGGACAGGGCGTGGCAGCCCCAGCATTTT. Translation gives CASSPDRAWQPQHF.